These 23 T cell receptor beta chains were sequenced from one sample in a study of T cell responses to AZD1222 COVID-19 vaccine. Sequenced by immunoSEQ multiplex PCR; TCRdb stores in-frame clones only, minus some. The sample lists approximately 49,000 clones; approximately 80% were seen once. The specimen comprised peripheral blood, sampled on day 0 of MenACWY control vaccination. The receptors stem from an adult in good health.

The V and J genes are TRBV29-1 and TRBJ2-1; 9 bases are shared with TRBD1. This CDR3 contains 15 residues. Germline V gives CDR1 SQVTM, CDR2 ANQGSEA. V trimming: 0 bases; J trimming: 8 bases; junction bases outside the gene matches: 8. In DNA, the CDR3 is TGCAGCGTTGAAGATCTTCGGGACAGGGTGGATGAGCAGTTCTTC. This sequence encodes CSVEDLRDRVDEQFF.

This chain connects TRBV6-6 to TRBJ1-6, with D perhaps TRBD1 (6 bases). Per the germline V gene, CDR1 is MNHNY and CDR2 is SVGAGI (reference sequence). The CDR3 contains 17 residues. Trimming took 5 bases from V and 0 from J, leaving 14 bases between them. The CDR3 loop reads CASSHQGLSSYNSPLHF. The CDR3 coding sequence is TGTGCCAGCAGTCATCAGGGGCTGAGCTCCTATAATTCACCCCTCCACTTT.

V gene TRBV6-5 combines with J gene TRBJ1-3; weak D call: TRBD1 (6 bases). The V gene's germline CDR1 is MNHEY and CDR2 SVGAGI. Trimming pared 7 bases from V and 0 bases from J, leaving 10 bases between. The CDR3 spans 14 residues. The CDR3 DNA reads as TGTGCCAGCACCAGGACAGTCTCTGGAAACACCATATATTTT. It is translated as CASTRTVSGNTIYF.

The rearrangement links TRBV12-3 or TRBV12-4 to TRBJ1-2; the D is unclear. This CDR3 is built from 11 residues. V lost 7 bases and J 8 bases, leaving 11 bases between the germline ends. DNA for the CDR3: TGTGCCAGCACCCTCAGGAGCGGCTACACCTTC. The encoded protein is CASTLRSGYTF.

This chain joins TRBV10-3 and TRBJ2-5; 7 bases match TRBD1. Germline loops: CDR1 ENHRY, CDR2 SYGVKD. J gave up 4 bases and V 2 bases, and 4 bases lay outside the gene matches. The CDR3 spans 14 residues. Here the CDR3 DNA reads TGTGCCATCAGTGAGATGGCAGGGGGAGAGACCCAGTACTTC. It translates to CAISEMAGGETQYF.

J is TRBJ1-5 and V is TRBV25-1, with D maybe TRBD1 (5 bases). This CDR3 has 15 residues. Germline loops: CDR1 MGHDK, CDR2 SYGVNS. The V end was cut by 4 bases, the J end by 2 bases, with 12 bases between. The CDR3 is CASSGEGWGNQPQHF. CDR3 coding DNA: TGTGCCAGCAGTGGGGAGGGGTGGGGCAATCAGCCCCAGCATTTT.

This chain connects TRBV30 to TRBJ1-1; possibly TRBD1 for D (6 bases). V lost 4 bases and J lost 5, with 11 bases in between. Germline lookup yields CDR1 GTSNPN and CDR2 SVGIG (reference sequence). CDR3 length: 12 residues. CDR3: CAWTQRGTEAFF. The CDR3 DNA reads TGTGCCTGGACCCAGAGGGGGACTGAAGCTTTCTTT.

This clone appeared once. This chain uses TRBV27 with TRBJ1-2, with D unresolved. CDR1 is MNHEY and CDR2 is SMNVEV in the germline V gene (reference sequence). The CDR3 sequence is 13 residues long. V gave up 5 bases and J gave up 6 bases, with 13 bases separating them. In DNA, the CDR3 is TGTGCCAGCAGTCCGACTGGTTTTAATGGCTACACCTTC. It yields the protein CASSPTGFNGYTF.

V is TRBV18 and J is TRBJ1-2, with D unresolved. The CDR3 has 20 amino acids. The V gene's germline CDR1 is KGHSH and CDR2 LQKENI. With 2 bases removed from V and 3 bases from J, the gap between germline ends came to 28 bases. DNA for the CDR3: TGTGCCAGCTCACCATCCCAGCTCGGCGTCTCGTCGGGAGCCTACTATGGCTACACCTTC. Translation: CASSPSQLGVSSGAYYGYTF. Full variable domain (remainder filled in from reference TRBV18 and TRBJ1-2): NAGVMQNPRHLVRRRGQEARLRCSPMKGHSHVYWYRQLPEEGLKFMVYLQKENIIDESGMPKERFSAEFPKEGPSILRIQQVVRGDSAAYFCASSPSQLGVSSGAYYGYTFGSGTRLTVV.

The rearrangement joins TRBV6-5 to TRBJ1-6; 9 nucleotides align to TRBD1. Germline trimming cut 6 bases from V and 5 bases from J; bases unmatched to any gene: 5. The V gene's germline CDR1 is MNHEY and CDR2 SVGAGI. The length of the CDR3 is 15 residues. CDR3 sequence reads: CASRRRTGDNSPLHF. As DNA, the CDR3 is TGTGCCAGCAGACGACGGACAGGGGATAATTCACCCCTCCACTTT.

The chain links TRBV6-5 to TRBJ1-2; maybe TRBD1 (6 bases). V lost 7 bases to trimming and J lost 8 bases, with 17 bases between them. Germline-derived CDR1 and CDR2 are MNHEY and SVGAGI. This CDR3 comprises 13 residues. CDR3 sequence: CASITQGQGGYTF. The CDR3 DNA is TGTGCCAGCATTACACAGGGTCAGGGCGGCTACACCTTC.

This chain links TRBV5-6 with TRBJ2-7, with D perhaps TRBD2 (6 bases). The CDR3 loop spans 14 amino acids. The germline CDR1 and CDR2 sequences are SGHDT and YYEEEE. The V and J ends lost 2 bases and 0 bases respectively, with 9 bases between them. As DNA, the CDR3 is TGTGCCAGCAGCTTTCCGGGAGTCTCCTACGAGCAGTACTTC. Residues: CASSFPGVSYEQYF.

V and J are TRBV18 and TRBJ1-5, with a weak D call TRBD1 (6 bases). V shed 4 bases and J shed 4 bases, with 14 bases lying between them. This CDR3 spans 15 amino acids. The germline V gene encodes CDR1 KGHSH and CDR2 LQKENI. Here the CDR3 reads CASSLTGQLNQPQHF. CDR3 in DNA: TGTGCCAGCTCACTTACCGGACAGTTAAATCAGCCCCAGCATTTT.

This clone was seen more than once but under ten times. This rearrangement joins TRBV4-1 to TRBJ1-1; D is uncertain. Germline-derived CDR1 and CDR2 are MGHRA and YSYEKL. This CDR3 comprises 17 residues. V lost 3 bases and J 2 bases, leaving 19 bases between the germline ends. CDR3 sequence reads: CASSHIPRPGVNTEAFF. In DNA form, the CDR3 reads TGCGCCAGCAGCCACATCCCTAGGCCTGGGGTTAACACTGAAGCTTTCTTT.

The V call is TRBV6-5, the J call TRBJ1-1, with unresolved D. In germline, CDR1 is MNHEY, CDR2 SVGAGI. The V gene lost 3 bases and the J gene lost 1 base, with 3 bases spanning the gap. The CDR3 is made up of 12 amino acids. The CDR3 region is CASSYQNTEAFF. For the CDR3, the DNA is TGTGCCAGCAGTTATCAGAACACTGAAGCTTTCTTT.

This clone was seen more than once but under ten times. The CDR3 bases are TGCGCCACCCAACTAGCGGGAGACACCGGGGAGCTGTTTTTT. This codes for CATQLAGDTGELFF. V and J are TRBV10-2 and TRBJ2-2; the match to TRBD2 covers 11 bases. V lost 10 bases and J lost 3; bases outside the gene matches: 4. CDR1 is WSHSY, CDR2 SAAADI, per germline. This CDR3 has 14 amino acids.

The V and J genes are TRBV5-1 and TRBJ1-2; 8 nucleotides line up with TRBD1. V shed 4 bases, J shed 7 bases, and the junction held 6 bases outside the gene matches. The germline gives CDR1 SGHRS, CDR2 YFSETQ. This CDR3 spans 13 amino acids. The CDR3: CASSLYDRGGYTF. In DNA form, the CDR3 reads TGCGCCAGCAGCCTCTATGACAGGGGTGGCTACACCTTC.

The rearrangement links TRBV5-4 to TRBJ2-1; 14 bases align to TRBD2. Germline V gives CDR1 SGHNT, CDR2 YYREEE (reference sequence). J gave up 10 bases and V 3 bases, and 9 bases lay outside the gene matches. The CDR3 contains 16 residues. The CDR3 region is CASSSTSGRALGEQFF. CDR3 in DNA: TGTGCCAGCAGCTCGACTAGCGGGAGGGCCCTCGGGGAGCAGTTCTTC.

A single count supports this clone. V usage is TRBV30 and J usage is TRBJ2-1; 8 nucleotides align to TRBD2. With 4 bases clipped from V and 4 bases from J, the junction kept 6 bases outside the gene matches. This CDR3 is 14 amino acids long. Germline V gene data show CDR1 as GTSNPN and CDR2 as SVGIG (reference sequence). This chain's CDR3 is CAWMVGGGYNEQFF. The CDR3, as DNA: TGTGCCTGGATGGTGGGCGGGGGGTACAATGAGCAGTTCTTC.

The chain has TRBV25-1 and TRBJ1-1; tentatively, D is TRBD1 (5 bases). CDR1 and CDR2 from the germline V gene are MGHDK and SYGVNS. This CDR3 contains 15 residues. V was pared by 6 bases and J by 1 base, with 15 bases between. The CDR3 sequence is CASSLSGGKNTEAFF. In DNA, the CDR3 is TGTGCCAGCAGCCTGTCGGGGGGGAAGAACACTGAAGCTTTCTTT.

This clone appeared a single time. J is TRBJ2-1 and V is TRBV5-6, with D possibly being TRBD2 (6 bases). CDR1 is SGHDT, CDR2 YYEEEE, per germline. This CDR3 has 16 residues. V lost 0 bases, J lost 0 bases, and 10 bases lay in between. CDR3 nucleotides: TGTGCCAGCAGCTTGGGACTAGACAGCTCCTACAATGAGCAGTTCTTC. Amino acid sequence: CASSLGLDSSYNEQFF.

This chain links TRBV2 with TRBJ2-1; D tentatively reads TRBD1 or TRBD2 (5 bases each). Trimming cost V 7 bases and J 5 bases, with 15 bases left between them. The CDR3 is 14 residues long. The germline gives CDR1 SNHLY, CDR2 FYNNEI. The CDR3 DNA follows: TGTGCCAGCAAAAATGGGGACGGTAACAATGAGCAGTTCTTC. It translates to CASKNGDGNNEQFF.

The chain employs TRBV12-3 or TRBV12-4 and TRBJ1-1; the D is unclear. The CDR3 is made up of 13 amino acids. V was pared by 6 bases and J by 0 bases, with 8 bases between. CDR3 nucleotide sequence: TGTGCCAGCAGCCGAAGCCTGAACACTGAAGCTTTCTTT. It yields the protein CASSRSLNTEAFF.